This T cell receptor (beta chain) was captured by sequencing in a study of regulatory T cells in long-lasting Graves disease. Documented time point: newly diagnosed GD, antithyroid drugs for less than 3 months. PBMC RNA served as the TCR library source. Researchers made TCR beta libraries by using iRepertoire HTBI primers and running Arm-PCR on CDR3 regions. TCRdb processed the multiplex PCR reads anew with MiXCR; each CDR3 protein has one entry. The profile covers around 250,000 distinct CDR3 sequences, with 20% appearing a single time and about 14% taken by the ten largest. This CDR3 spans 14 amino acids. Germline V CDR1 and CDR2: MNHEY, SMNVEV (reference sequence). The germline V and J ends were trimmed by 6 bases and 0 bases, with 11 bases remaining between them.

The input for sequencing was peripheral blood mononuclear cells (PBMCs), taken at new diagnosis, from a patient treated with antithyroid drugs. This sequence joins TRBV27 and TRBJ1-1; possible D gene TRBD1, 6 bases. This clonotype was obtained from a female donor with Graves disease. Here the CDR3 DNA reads TGTGCCAGCAGGTCAGACAGGATGAACACTGAAGCTTTCTTT. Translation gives CASRSDRMNTEAFF.